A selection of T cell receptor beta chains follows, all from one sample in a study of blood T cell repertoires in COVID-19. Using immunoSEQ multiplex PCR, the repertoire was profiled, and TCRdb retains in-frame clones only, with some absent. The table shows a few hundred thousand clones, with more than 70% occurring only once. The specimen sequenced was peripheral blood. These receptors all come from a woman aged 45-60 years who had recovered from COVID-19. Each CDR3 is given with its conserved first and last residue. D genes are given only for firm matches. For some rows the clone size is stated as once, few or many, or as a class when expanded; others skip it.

CASSPRTGDSEQYF TGTGCCAGCAGTCCCAGGACAGGGGACAGCGAGCAGTACTTC TRBJ2-7 TRBD1 once TRBV2
CASSLELALSSYEQYF TGTGCCAGCAGCTTAGAACTAGCCCTCTCGTCCTACGAGCAGTACTTC TRBJ2-7 NA NA TRBV11-2
CASSLLGGGELFF TGTGCCAGCAGCTTGTTAGGCGGCGGGGAGCTGTTTTTT TRBJ2-2 NA NA TRBV7-9
CASSLDPNTEAFF TGTGCCAGCAGCTTGGATCCTAACACTGAAGCTTTCTTT TRBJ1-1 NA NA TRBV5-4
CASSLTAGGGGYTF TGTGCCAGCAGCTTAACCGCCGGCGGTGGTGGCTACACCTTC TRBJ1-2 NA NA TRBV7-8
CASSEQTSRNTHEQYF TGCGCCAGCAGTGAGCAGACTAGCAGAAATACCCACGAGCAGTACTTC TRBJ2-7 TRBD2 NA TRBV10-1
CASTRTGGSGNTIYF TGTGCCAGCACCAGGACAGGGGGCTCTGGAAACACCATATATTTT TRBJ1-3 TRBD1 NA TRBV28
CASSFEGFISPLHF TGTGCCAGCAGCTTTGAGGGCTTCATTTCACCCCTCCACTTT TRBJ1-6 NA NA TRBV5-6
CASSFNEQAYNEQFF TGCGCCAGCAGCTTCAACGAGCAGGCCTACAATGAGCAGTTCTTC TRBJ2-1 NA NA TRBV5-1
CASSELGGNTIYF TGCGCCAGCAGTGAGCTCGGGGGAAACACCATATATTTT TRBJ1-3 NA NA TRBV10-2
CASRGTGAKYGYTF TGTGCCAGCAGGGGGACAGGGGCGAAGTATGGCTACACCTTC TRBJ1-2 TRBD1 NA TRBV27
CATSDWSGSEQYF TGTGCCACCAGTGATTGGTCCGGTTCTGAGCAGTACTTC TRBJ2-7 NA NA TRBV24-1
CATSRDQVSDTEAFF TGTGCCACCAGCAGAGACCAGGTCTCGGACACTGAAGCTTTCTTT TRBJ1-1 NA NA TRBV15
CASERLAFTGELFF TGCGCCAGCGAGAGACTCGCCTTCACCGGGGAGCTGTTTTTT TRBJ2-2 NA NA TRBV4-1
CASSHYRDSGYEQYF TGCGCCAGCAGCCATTACCGGGACAGTGGCTACGAGCAGTACTTC TRBJ2-7 TRBD1 NA TRBV4-3
CASSLTSNSQLGGYTF TGTGCCAGCAGCTTAACCTCGAACAGCCAATTAGGTGGCTACACCTTC TRBJ1-2 NA NA TRBV7-2
CASRGGATGELFF TGTGCCAGCAGGGGCGGGGCGACCGGGGAGCTGTTTTTT TRBJ2-2 NA NA TRBV11-2
CASSLVSSFQGNTEAFF TGTGCCAGCAGCTTAGTCAGTAGCTTCCAGGGGAACACTGAAGCTTTCTTT TRBJ1-1 NA few TRBV7-2
CSVERGTTIGTEAFF TGCAGCGTTGAAAGGGGGACGACGATTGGCACTGAAGCTTTCTTT TRBJ1-1 NA NA TRBV29-1
CASSAGQGNQPQHF TGCGCCAGCAGCGCGGGACAGGGCAATCAGCCCCAGCATTTT TRBJ1-5 TRBD1 NA TRBV5-1
CASSFSPGQGPGPTDTQYF TGTGCCAGCAGCTTCTCCCCGGGACAGGGCCCGGGCCCAACAGATACGCAGTATTTT TRBJ2-3 TRBD1 NA TRBV5-8
CASSPTRGSNSPLHF TGTGCCAGCTCCCCTACCAGGGGGAGTAATTCACCCCTCCACTTT TRBJ1-6 TRBD1 once TRBV19
CASLAGGPLYEQYF TGTGCCAGCCTAGCGGGAGGACCCCTTTACGAGCAGTACTTC TRBJ2-7 TRBD2 NA TRBV2
CASSDAGLARQNIQYF TGTGCCAGCAGTGATGCGGGACTAGCGAGACAAAACATTCAGTACTTC TRBJ2-4 TRBD2 NA TRBV2
CASSQWGGGTEAFF TGTGCCAGCAGTCAATGGGGGGGAGGCACTGAAGCTTTCTTT TRBJ1-1 NA once TRBV6-5
CAISAGLADYNEQFF TGTGCCATCAGTGCCGGACTAGCGGACTACAATGAGCAGTTCTTC TRBJ2-1 TRBD2 NA TRBV10-3
CASLGGGREKAFF TGTGCCAGCCTTGGGGGGGGCAGGGAAAAAGCTTTCTTT TRBJ1-1 NA NA TRBV2
CASSRSAGSSPHNQPQHF TGTGCCAGCAGCCGGAGCGCCGGGTCCTCCCCCCACAATCAGCCCCAGCATTTT TRBJ1-5 NA few TRBV9
CASSRDFAAFF TGTGCCAGCAGCCGGGACTTTGCAGCTTTCTTT TRBJ1-1 NA NA TRBV5-5
CASSLDQGSYEQYF TGTGCCAGCAGCTTAGACCAGGGGAGCTACGAGCAGTACTTC TRBJ2-7 NA few TRBV7-9
CASSLRDNYGYTF TGTGCCAGCAGCTTGCGGGACAACTATGGCTACACCTTC TRBJ1-2 NA NA TRBV7-9
CASRAGLETQYF TGTGCCAGCAGGGCGGGGTTAGAGACCCAGTACTTC TRBJ2-5 NA NA TRBV7-2
CSAMLRYEQYF TGCAGTGCTATGCTCAGGTACGAGCAGTACTTC TRBJ2-7 NA NA TRBV20-1
CASSYPSGGNTGELFF TGTGCCAGCAGTTATCCTAGCGGGGGGAACACCGGGGAGCTGTTTTTT TRBJ2-2 TRBD2 few TRBV6-5
CASSSGTGAYEQYF TGTGCCAGCAGCTCCGGGACAGGGGCCTACGAGCAGTACTTC TRBJ2-7 TRBD1 few TRBV7-2
CASSLSGPTYEQYF TGCGCCAGCAGCTTGTCAGGGCCCACCTACGAGCAGTACTTC TRBJ2-7 NA NA TRBV5-1
CSSGTGTTQETQYF TGCAGCTCTGGGACAGGGACTACTCAAGAGACCCAGTACTTC TRBJ2-5 TRBD1 NA TRBV29-1
CASSTDRGGYGYTF TGTGCCAGTAGTACCGACAGGGGAGGCTATGGCTACACCTTC TRBJ1-2 TRBD1 NA TRBV19
CASSSSGRGYEQYF TGTGCCAGCAGCTCCTCCGGACGCGGGTACGAGCAGTACTTC TRBJ2-7 NA NA TRBV7-2
CASSVTFGEGYEKLFF TGTGCCAGCAGTGTTACTTTCGGGGAGGGGTACGAAAAACTGTTTTTT TRBJ1-4 NA NA TRBV28
CASSVGTSFTGELFF TGCGCCAGCAGCGTGGGGACTAGTTTCACCGGGGAGCTGTTTTTT TRBJ2-2 TRBD2 NA TRBV5-1
CASSEFRGVTYEQYF TGTGCCAGCAGTGAGTTCCGGGGGGTTACCTACGAGCAGTACTTC TRBJ2-7 TRBD2 NA TRBV25-1
CASSSGLAHYEQYF TGTGCCAGCAGTTCCGGGCTAGCGCACTACGAGCAGTACTTC TRBJ2-7 NA NA TRBV27
CASSQGQKAFF TGTGCCAGCAGCCAGGGACAGAAAGCTTTCTTT TRBJ1-1 TRBD1 NA TRBV3-1/TRBV3-2
CASSLGSGGAHTDTQYF TGTGCCAGCAGCTTAGGTTCCGGGGGGGCCCACACAGATACGCAGTATTTT TRBJ2-3 TRBD2 NA TRBV7-2
CASSQDLRGGGTQYF TGCGCCAGCAGCCAAGATCTTCGGGGCGGGGGGACCCAGTACTTC TRBJ2-5 TRBD2 NA TRBV4-1
CASSPRGATNEKLFF TGTGCCAGCAGCCCTAGGGGCGCAACTAATGAAAAACTGTTTTTT TRBJ1-4 NA NA TRBV7-2
CASSPAQTGFTGELFF TGTGCCAGCAGCCCCGCCCAAACAGGATTCACCGGGGAGCTGTTTTTT TRBJ2-2 NA NA TRBV5-4
CASSPLYEQFF TGTGCCAGCAGCCCCCTGTATGAGCAGTTCTTC TRBJ2-1 NA NA TRBV11-2
CASSTGLGSYEQYF TGTGCCAGTAGTACGGGACTCGGATCCTACGAGCAGTACTTC TRBJ2-7 NA NA TRBV19
CASSYSTQGDYNEQFF TGTGCCAGCAGTTACTCGACACAGGGTGACTACAATGAGCAGTTCTTC TRBJ2-1 NA once TRBV6-2/TRBV6-3